This T cell receptor beta chain was recorded in a study of CD8 T cells in ankylosing spondylitis. Study-wide results and caveats: Significantly higher representation of disease-linked clones was reported for matched ankylosing spondylitis synovial fluid. Certain motif variants had earlier appeared in reactive arthritis synovial fluid and blood. Apparently characteristic of ankylosing spondylitis blood was a TCR beta motif (roughly eight highly homologous variants).

A word on this clonotype: No antigen is known for it.

Each TCR beta library was made by quantitative 5'-RACE that incorporated molecular barcodes. TCRdb passed the 5' RACE reads through MiXCR, listing each CDR3 protein once. The top ten clones hold about 12% of a sample with under 130,000 distinct CDR3 sequences, under 30% of them seen once. The CDR3 runs to 14 residues. The V end was cut by 1 base, the J end by 2 bases, with 8 bases between. The germline gives CDR1 SGHAT, CDR2 FQNNGV. The chain recombines TRBV11-2 with TRBJ1-2, with D possibly matching TRBD1 (6 bases). Sample: synovial fluid, either unsorted or a sorted T cell fraction (not recorded which). The origin of this receptor is a male donor with ankylosing spondylitis. CDR3 residues: CASSLGGQNYGYTF. Here the CDR3 DNA reads TGTGCCAGCAGCTTAGGTGGACAGAACTATGGCTACACCTTC.